Each of the 21 T cell receptor beta chains below was sequenced from the same sample in a study of human T cells and chemical hapten exposure. Time point reported: patch test 3, about 24 weeks after DPC sensitization. Described treatment: therapeutic diphenylcyclopropenone sensitization with weekly scalp DPC. From the RACE reads, TCRdb called clonotypes with MiXCR, one entry per CDR3 protein. In the table there are over 55,000 distinct CDR3 sequences, around 10% of which are singletons. Here the sequenced sample was whole blood, taken in connection with sensitization to the hapten diphenylcyclopropenone (DPC). These TCRs come from a woman aged 45-59 years with alopecia areata. Some clones in this sample may be carry-over from other donors' samples.

The chain carries TRBV7-3 and TRBJ1-1; TRBD1 matches at 9 bases. The CDR3 has 14 amino acids. Germline-derived CDR1 and CDR2 are SGHTA and FQGTGA. The ends lost 5 bases at V and 2 bases at J; junction bases unmatched: 3. The CDR3 here is CASSEQGANTEAFF. The CDR3 DNA reads as TGTGCCAGCAGCGAACAGGGGGCTAACACTGAAGCTTTCTTT.

J is TRBJ2-1 and V is TRBV12-3 or TRBV12-4; no clear D. CDR3 size: 12 residues. V was shortened by 0 bases and J by 7 bases, with 4 bases between the two germline ends. This CDR3 is CASSLAKNEQFF. The DNA for the CDR3 is TGTGCCAGCAGTTTAGCGAAAAATGAGCAGTTCTTC.

This clonotype was counted many times. The gene calls are TRBV5-1 and TRBJ1-4; 7 bases line up with TRBD1. The CDR3 runs 15 residues. Germline trimming cut 0 bases from V and 4 bases from J; bases unmatched to any gene: 3. CDR1 is SGHRS, CDR2 YFSETQ, per germline. CDR3 protein: CASSLAGQSNEKLFF. For the CDR3, the DNA is TGCGCCAGCAGCTTGGCGGGACAGAGTAATGAAAAACTGTTTTTT.

The V and J genes are TRBV20-1 and TRBJ2-1, with 14 bases matching TRBD2. Germline-derived CDR1 and CDR2 are DFQATT and SNEGSKA (reference sequence). The length of the CDR3 is 17 residues. In nucleotides, the CDR3 is TGCAGAGTGGAGCCCCCGACTAGCGGGGGGGCCGTGAATGAGCAGTTCTTC. Protein sequence: CRVEPPTSGGAVNEQFF.

Concerning this clonotype: A read error may produce the germline difference seen at one junction end. This chain uses TRBV12-3 or TRBV12-4 with TRBJ1-1, with D hard to call. The CDR3 is made up of 15 amino acids. The CDR3 loop is CASSSSDPLGEAWEF. CDR3 in DNA: TGTGCCAGCAGTTCGTCGGACCCTCTAGGCGAAGCATGGGAGTTT.

This clonotype came up a few times. The V gene is TRBV20-1, the J gene TRBJ1-6; no clear D gene. CDR3 size: 10 residues. The germline gives CDR1 DFQATT, CDR2 SNEGSKA (reference sequence). Trimming shortened V by 3 bases and J by 13 bases, and 7 bases separated the two germline ends. The CDR3 DNA sequence: TGCAGTGCTAGCGGGAAGCCCCTCCACTTT. Amino acid sequence: CSASGKPLHF.

This clonotype has ten or more counts. J is TRBJ1-4 and V is TRBV7-6; D not certain. Germline assignment: CDR1 SGHVS and CDR2 FNYEAQ. CDR3 length: 17 amino acids. V dropped 5 bases and J dropped 0 bases, with 16 bases sitting between them. This chain's CDR3 is CASSPISGIATNEKLFF. For the CDR3, the DNA is TGTGCCAGCAGCCCAATCAGCGGTATTGCAACTAATGAAAAACTGTTTTTT.

At least ten counts were recorded for this clonotype. The chain is built from TRBV13 and TRBJ1-2; D gene uncertain. The V end lost 0 bases, the J end lost 4 bases, and 12 bases lay between the germline ends. This CDR3 comprises 15 residues. Germline V gene lookup returns CDR1 PRHDT and CDR2 FYEKMQ (reference sequence). The DNA of the CDR3 is TGTGCCAGCAGCTTAGGCCTGGCAAGCCTCTATGGCTACACCTTC. Translated, it gives CASSLGLASLYGYTF.

The V gene is TRBV20-1, the J gene TRBJ2-2; D unresolved. From germline, CDR1 is DFQATT and CDR2 SNEGSKA (reference sequence). V was cut by 6 bases and J by 4 bases, with 9 bases left in between. The CDR3 runs 12 residues. CDR3 sequence (DNA): TGCAGTGCCCCCCGGGCCACCGGGGAGCTGTTTTTT. It yields the protein CSAPRATGELFF.

V and J are TRBV6-5 and TRBJ2-3; possibly TRBD2 for D (7 bases). This CDR3 has 16 amino acids. The germline V gene encodes CDR1 MNHEY and CDR2 SVGAGI. V was shortened by 0 bases and J by 2 bases, with 12 bases between the two germline ends. This CDR3 is CASSYSQGGPTDTQYF. The CDR3 coding sequence is TGTGCCAGCAGTTACTCACAGGGAGGGCCCACAGATACGCAGTATTTT.

This clonotype was detected many times. The CDR3, as DNA: TGTGCCAGCAGTTTATTAGCGGGGGCCAATGAGCAGTTCTTC. It is translated as CASSLLAGANEQFF. The gene calls are TRBV28 and TRBJ2-1; 9 bases line up with TRBD2. V was pared by 1 base and J by 6 bases, with 1 base of the junction left unmatched. The CDR3 is 14 amino acids. CDR1 is MDHEN, CDR2 SYDVKM, per germline.

V and J are TRBV5-1 and TRBJ2-3, with a possible D match to TRBD2 (5 bases). CDR3 length: 14 amino acids. Germline CDR1 and CDR2: SGHRS and YFSETQ. V was shortened by 4 bases and J by 3 bases, with 12 bases between the two germline ends. Here the CDR3 reads CASSRGDPTDTQYF. The CDR3 DNA sequence: TGCGCCAGCAGCCGGGGAGATCCGACAGATACGCAGTATTTT.

In this sample, this clonotype turned up many times. The chain carries TRBV12-3 or TRBV12-4 and TRBJ1-1; unclear D gene. This CDR3 is built from 13 residues. Trimming took 7 bases from V and 1 from J, leaving 10 bases between them. The CDR3 protein is CASMARTNTEAFF. The CDR3 DNA follows: TGTGCCAGCATGGCCAGGACGAACACTGAAGCTTTCTTT.

This clonotype showed up many times. The V and J genes are TRBV27 and TRBJ2-2; D may match TRBD1 or TRBD2 (5 bases each). The CDR3 consists of 14 residues. The ends were cut back, 10 bases at V and 0 bases at J, with 12 bases in the middle. Germline V gene lookup returns CDR1 MNHEY and CDR2 SMNVEV (reference sequence). CDR3 bases: TGTGCCACCGGCGTGGGGGCGAACACCGGGGAGCTGTTTTTT. It is translated as CATGVGANTGELFF.

This clonotype was seen a handful of times. This rearrangement joins TRBV6-2 or TRBV6-3 to TRBJ1-1; D is possibly TRBD1 (5 bases). V lost 7 bases, J lost 0 bases, and 9 bases lay in between. Germline CDR1 and CDR2: MNHEY and SVGEGT. The CDR3 is made up of 13 amino acids. The CDR3 coding sequence is TGTGCCAGCACGACAGCTTTGAACACTGAAGCTTTCTTT. Protein product: CASTTALNTEAFF.

The chain is built from TRBV6-5 and TRBJ2-5; D call uncertain. There are 15 residues in the CDR3. The V end was cut by 5 bases, the J end by 3 bases, with 16 bases between. From germline, CDR1 is MNHEY and CDR2 SVGAGI. DNA for the CDR3: TGTGCCAGCAGTCAATCTGGAATGGCGGAAGAGACCCAGTACTTC. Protein: CASSQSGMAEETQYF.

This clonotype has only a few counts. The J gene is TRBJ1-2, the V gene TRBV7-2; D is possibly TRBD1 (6 bases). The CDR3 is 13 amino acids. The V end was cut by 4 bases, the J end by 8 bases, with 14 bases between. CDR1 and CDR2 (germline): SGHTA, FQGNSA. CDR3: CASSSRAGVGYTF. Written as DNA, the CDR3 is TGTGCCAGCAGCTCCCGGGCAGGGGTGGGCTACACCTTC.

This chain's CDR3 is CASSPGTSADTQYF. The CDR3 coding sequence is TGCGCCAGCAGCCCCGGGACTAGCGCAGATACGCAGTATTTT. The rearrangement joins TRBV5-1 to TRBJ2-3, with 10 bases identical to TRBD2. V was pared by 4 bases and J by 4 bases, with 3 bases of the junction left unmatched. The CDR3 loop spans 14 amino acids. Germline values: CDR1 SGHRS, CDR2 YFSETQ.

The chain uses TRBV11-2 and TRBJ2-5; D is perhaps TRBD1 (5 bases). V was shortened by 6 bases and J by 1 base, with 18 bases between the two germline ends. The germline gives CDR1 SGHAT, CDR2 FQNNGV. CDR3 length: 16 amino acids. The CDR3 is CASSRSLQGLQETQYF. As DNA, the CDR3 is TGTGCCAGCAGTCGGTCGCTCCAGGGCCTCCAAGAGACCCAGTACTTC.

This sequence joins TRBV7-2 and TRBJ1-1; no reliable D call. Germline CDR1 and CDR2: SGHTA and FQGNSA. CDR3 length: 14 amino acids. V dropped 3 bases and J dropped 0 bases, with 8 bases sitting between them. CDR3 sequence reads: CASSFNGMNTEAFF. As DNA, the CDR3 is TGTGCCAGCAGCTTTAACGGTATGAACACTGAAGCTTTCTTT.

V and J are TRBV9 and TRBJ2-7; TRBD1 aligns across 7 bases. Germline V gives CDR1 SGDLS, CDR2 YYNGEE. The CDR3 is made up of 12 amino acids. V shed 4 bases and J 6 bases; nucleotides not matched to a gene: 4. The CDR3 DNA reads as TGTGCCAGCAGCCGAGACAGGGCCGAGCAGTACTTC. It encodes CASSRDRAEQYF.